Sequencing of this T cell receptor (beta chain) was carried out in a study of blood T cell repertoires in COVID-19. The CDR3 sequence is 17 residues long. Germline V CDR1 and CDR2: LGHDT, YNNKEL (reference sequence). V shed 0 bases and J shed 0 bases, with 11 bases lying between them. In the authors' methods: For nucleated cells, counts were estimated from reference gene primer amplification. Clones were read by immunoSEQ multiplex PCR, and TCRdb kept only the in-frame ones, dropping some. V and J calls and clone size follow that table, whereas D and trimming were derived from the DNA. The sample records around 75,000 clones, roughly 90% being singletons.

This TCR was sampled from a human donor in a cohort sampled during active COVID-19. Sequencing used peripheral blood. The chain couples TRBV3-1 (or the pseudogene TRBV3-2) to TRBJ1-4; D gene ambiguous. This chain's CDR3 is CASSQEILLATNEKLFF. CDR3 sequence (DNA): TGTGCCAGCAGCCAAGAGATTTTATTAGCAACTAATGAAAAACTGTTTTTT.